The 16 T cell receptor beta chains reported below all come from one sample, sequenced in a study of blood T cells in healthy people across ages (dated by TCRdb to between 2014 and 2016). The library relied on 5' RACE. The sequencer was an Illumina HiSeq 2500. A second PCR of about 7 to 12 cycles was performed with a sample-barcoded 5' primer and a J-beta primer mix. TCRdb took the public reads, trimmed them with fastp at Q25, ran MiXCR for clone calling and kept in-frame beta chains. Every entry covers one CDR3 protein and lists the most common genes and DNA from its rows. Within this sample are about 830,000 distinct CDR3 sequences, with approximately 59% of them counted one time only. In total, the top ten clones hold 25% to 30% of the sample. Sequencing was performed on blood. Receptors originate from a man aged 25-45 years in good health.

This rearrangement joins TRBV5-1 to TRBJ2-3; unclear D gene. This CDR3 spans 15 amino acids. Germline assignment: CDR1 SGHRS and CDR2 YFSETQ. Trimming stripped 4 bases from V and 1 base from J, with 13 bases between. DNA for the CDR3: TGCGCCAGCAGCCTCTCTTTGAGCGGCACAGATACGCAGTATTTT. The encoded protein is CASSLSLSGTDTQYF.

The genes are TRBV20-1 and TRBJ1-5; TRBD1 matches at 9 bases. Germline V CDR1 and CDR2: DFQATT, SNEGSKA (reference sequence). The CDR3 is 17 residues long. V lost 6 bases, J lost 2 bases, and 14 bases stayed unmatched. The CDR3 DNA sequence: TGCAGTGCGATATTTCCGGGACAGGGCTTGGGCAATCAGCCCCAGCATTTT. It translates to CSAIFPGQGLGNQPQHF.

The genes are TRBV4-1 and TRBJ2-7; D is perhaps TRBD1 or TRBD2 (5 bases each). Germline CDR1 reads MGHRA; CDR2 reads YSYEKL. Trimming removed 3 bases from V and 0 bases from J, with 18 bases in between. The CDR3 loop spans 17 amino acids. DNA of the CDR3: TGCGCCAGCAGCCAGGGACCCGGGACGGTGATCTCCTACGAGCAGTACTTC. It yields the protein CASSQGPGTVISYEQYF.

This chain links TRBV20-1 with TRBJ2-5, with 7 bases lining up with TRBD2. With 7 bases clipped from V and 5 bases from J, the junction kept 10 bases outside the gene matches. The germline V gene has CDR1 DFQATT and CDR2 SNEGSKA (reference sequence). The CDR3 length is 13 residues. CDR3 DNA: TGCAGTGTTAATCATCGGCGGGGGGAGACCCAGTACTTC. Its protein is CSVNHRRGETQYF.

CDR3 coding DNA: TGTGCCAGCAGCATTGGACAGGCTCCTATCAATGAGCAGTTCTTC. Translated: CASSIGQAPINEQFF. This chain uses TRBV9 with TRBJ2-1; 7 positions agree with TRBD1. V was pared by 4 bases and J by 6 bases, with 10 bases of the junction left unmatched. Germline CDR1 and CDR2: SGDLS and YYNGEE. The CDR3 is 15 amino acids. Filled out from reference TRBV9 and TRBJ2-1, the complete variable domain reads DSGVTQTPKHLITATGQRVTLRCSPRSGDLSVYWYQQSLDQGLQFLIQYYNGEERAKGNILERFSAQQFPDLHSELNLSSLELGDSALYFCASSIGQAPINEQFFGPGTRLTVL.

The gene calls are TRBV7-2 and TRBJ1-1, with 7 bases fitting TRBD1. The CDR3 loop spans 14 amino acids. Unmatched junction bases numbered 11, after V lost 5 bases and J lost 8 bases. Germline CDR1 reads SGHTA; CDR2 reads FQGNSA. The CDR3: CASSPGGQETEAFF. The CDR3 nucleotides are TGTGCCAGCAGCCCAGGGGGGCAGGAGACAGAAGCTTTCTTT.

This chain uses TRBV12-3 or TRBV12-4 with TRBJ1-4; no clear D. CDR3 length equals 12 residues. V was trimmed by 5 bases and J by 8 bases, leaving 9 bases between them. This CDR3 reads CASSDTQEKLFF. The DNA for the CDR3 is TGTGCCAGCAGTGACACGCAGGAAAAACTGTTTTTT.

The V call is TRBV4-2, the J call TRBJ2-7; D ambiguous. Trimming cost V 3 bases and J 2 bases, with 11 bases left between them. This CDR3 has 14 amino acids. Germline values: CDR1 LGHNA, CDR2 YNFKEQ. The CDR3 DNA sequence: TGTGCCAGCAGCCACGGGCAGGAAACCTACGAGCAGTACTTC. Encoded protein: CASSHGQETYEQYF.

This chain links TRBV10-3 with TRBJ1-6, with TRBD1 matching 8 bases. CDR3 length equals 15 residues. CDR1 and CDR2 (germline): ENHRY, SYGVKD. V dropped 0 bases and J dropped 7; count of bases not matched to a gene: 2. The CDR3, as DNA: TGTGCCATCAGTGAGTCGGGACAGGAGAATTCACCCCTCCACTTT. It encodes CAISESGQENSPLHF.

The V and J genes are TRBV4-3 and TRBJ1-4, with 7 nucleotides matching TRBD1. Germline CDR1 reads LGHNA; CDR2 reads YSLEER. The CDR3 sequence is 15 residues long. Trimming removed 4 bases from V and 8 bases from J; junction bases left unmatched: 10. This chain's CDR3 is CASSLGEGTAEKLFF. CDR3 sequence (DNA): TGCGCCAGCAGCCTAGGGGAAGGGACAGCGGAAAAACTGTTTTTT.

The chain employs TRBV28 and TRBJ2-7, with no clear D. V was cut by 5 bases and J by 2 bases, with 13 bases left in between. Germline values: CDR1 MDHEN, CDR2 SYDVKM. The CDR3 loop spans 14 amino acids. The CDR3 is CASSQVVHTYEQYF. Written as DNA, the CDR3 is TGTGCCAGCAGTCAAGTGGTCCATACCTACGAGCAGTACTTC.

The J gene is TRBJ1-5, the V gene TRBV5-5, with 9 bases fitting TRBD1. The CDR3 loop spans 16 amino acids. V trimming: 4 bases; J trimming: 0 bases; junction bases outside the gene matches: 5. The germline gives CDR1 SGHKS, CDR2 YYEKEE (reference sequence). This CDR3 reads CASSTRDRDSNQPQHF. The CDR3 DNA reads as TGTGCCAGCAGCACTAGGGACAGGGATAGCAATCAGCCCCAGCATTTT.

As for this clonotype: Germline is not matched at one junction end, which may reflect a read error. In DNA form, the CDR3 reads TGCAGTGCTTACAGGGAGTTTAGCAATCAGCCCCGGCATTTT. Its translation is CSAYREFSNQPRHF. The V call is TRBV20-1, the J call TRBJ1-5; D might be TRBD1 (6 bases). The germline V gene encodes CDR1 DFQATT and CDR2 SNEGSKA (reference sequence). The CDR3 covers 14 residues.

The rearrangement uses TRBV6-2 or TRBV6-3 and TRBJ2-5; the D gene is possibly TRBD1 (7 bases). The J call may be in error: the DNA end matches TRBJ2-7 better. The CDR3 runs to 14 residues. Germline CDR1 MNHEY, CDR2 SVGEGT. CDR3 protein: CASRGGGPIYEQYF. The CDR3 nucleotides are TGTGCCAGCAGAGGAGGGGGCCCCATTTACGAGCAGTACTTC.

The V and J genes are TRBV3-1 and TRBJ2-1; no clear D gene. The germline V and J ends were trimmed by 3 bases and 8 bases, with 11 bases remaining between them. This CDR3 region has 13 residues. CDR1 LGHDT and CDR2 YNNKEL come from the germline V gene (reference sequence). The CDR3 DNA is TGTGCCAGCAGCCATGCCACCAACGATGAGCAGTTCTTC. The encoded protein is CASSHATNDEQFF.

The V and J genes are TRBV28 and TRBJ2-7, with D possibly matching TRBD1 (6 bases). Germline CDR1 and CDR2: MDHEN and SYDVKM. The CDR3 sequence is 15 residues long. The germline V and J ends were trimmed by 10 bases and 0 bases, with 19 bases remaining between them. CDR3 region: CATQPLDSSSYEQYF. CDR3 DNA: TGTGCCACCCAACCCCTGGACAGTAGCTCCTACGAGCAGTACTTC.